The present T cell receptor (beta chain) was sequenced within a study of shared clonotypes between healthy human individuals (dated by TCRdb to 2019 to 2021). Regarding the complete study: The cohort included a few men and a couple of women between 18 and 49 years of age. To estimate repertoire size and how much clonotypes are shared between individuals, the study performed deep sequencing of blood TCR repertoires from a few healthy adults. For each donor, CD4 naive and CD4 memory were each given three plates, CD8 naive was given two plates, and CD8 memory was given one plate. To increase sequencing depth and limit assay-specific biases, TCR repertoire library preparation and sequencing were carried out by different laboratories using diverse techniques. Between about 0.8 and 9.5 billion PBMCs per donor were obtained by leukapheresis. Paper-wide results and their limitations: Compared with non-shared clonotypes, the clonotypes found in all four sorted-subset donors had higher generation probabilities. Sharing across four donors was observed for approximately 5% of naive CD4, 3% to 3.5% of naive CD8, over 2% of memory CD4, and about 0.39% of memory CD8 clonotypes. Because the study included a small number of donors, the genetic and exposure-history diversity represented was limited. Larger estimated clonotype richness was generally found for naive subsets than for memory subsets. Only blood was sampled, and tissue TCR repertoires likely differ from those in blood. Incomplete sequencing was indicated by rarefaction of sorted-subset datasets, despite the large sequencing depth. Pairwise subsampling indicated that sequencing depth was expected to affect the degree of clonotype sharing among donors.

V drops 5 bases and J drops 2 bases, leaving 19 bases in between. The germline V gene (reference sequence) gives CDR1 as SEHNR and CDR2 as FQNEAQ. Including the terminal cysteine and phenylalanine, the CDR3 comprises 17 residues. Of the read, only the CDR3 DNA is kept; its 51 bases are in frame from base 1. Using the deep immunoSEQ assay, TCR CDR3 regions were amplified from genomic DNA by multiplex PCR. Extracted genomic DNA from each cell subset was distributed evenly across all wells of several immunoSEQ 96-well plates, and each plate was treated as a replicate. For sorted subsets, roughly 190 ng of genomic DNA, equivalent to tens of thousands of T cell genomes, went into each replicate PCR. Purified libraries were quantified with a Qubit 3.0 fluorometer, sized on a Bioanalyzer 2100, and re-quantified with the KAPA Library Quantification kit. Every immunoSEQ 96-well plate was sequenced on a separate single-read 150-cycle Illumina NextSeq 550 flow cell. Per the original workflow: The immunoSEQ output contained only junctional sequences without quality scores, so filtering could not match that applied to full-length reads. Sequences were annotated with PyIR, a Python wrapper for IgBLAST v1.9, using IMGT germline references to assign V/J genes and CDR3. Reads were filtered out if the reads had weak V/J assignments (E-value above 1e-6), no CDR3, stop codons, out-of-frame junctions, or ambiguous translated residues. A V3J clonotype was defined by an identical inferred V gene, J gene, and CDR3 amino acid sequence. The percentage overlap between two repertoires was calculated by dividing the number of shared unique clonotypes by the size of the smaller repertoire. RTK rarefaction, the Chao1 estimator, and Recon v2.1 estimates of unobserved clonotypes were used to assess repertoire richness. Generation probabilities for all TCRbeta clonotypes obtained by the gDNA method from a handful of donors were computed using OLGA. This immuneACCESS table, as held by TCRdb, lists in-frame sequences with V and J called but not all clones. Of the missing ones, under half trace to an unresolved V gene in checked studies; the others have no known cause. The D gene and trimming were derived from the DNA, and the V and J assignments and clone size from that table. The sample table lists around 2,000,000 clones, about 95% of them with a count of one. The ten largest clones add up to 0.9% to 1.5% of the sample.

For the CD8 naive samples, CD45RO-negative cells were positively selected for CCR7, yielding a CD45RA+CCR7+ population from which TemRA cells were excluded. Healthy HIV-negative adults with no recently reported acute infections or vaccinations were included as donors. All donors were Caucasian adults living in Nashville, Tennessee, USA. Blood was obtained by leukapheresis, after which PBMCs were separated by Ficoll-Histopaque density gradient centrifugation and cryopreserved in liquid nitrogen vapor phase. Analytical flow cytometry was used to check the purity and quantity of each magnetically sorted T cell population. From each sorted fraction, genomic DNA was isolated and quantified by UV absorbance on a Nanodrop 2000c. Note on this clone: The specificity of this receptor is unknown. Qualities for individual bases were not recorded, and no much larger clone is one base off.

The clonotype originates from a man younger than 35 in good health. The chain joins TRBV7-9 to TRBJ2-1; TRBD2 is a weak D gene call, 5 bases matching. Sequencing was done on a sample of naive CD8+ T cells sorted from blood. Reading the label with the study, this specimen's cell subset or site is: CD45RA+CCR7+. The CDR3 protein sequence reads: CASSPTGGSGPYNEQFF. The DNA sequence reads TGTGCCAGCAGCCCCACCGGTGGGAGTGGGCCCTACAATGAGCAGTTCTTC.